The sequence of this T cell receptor beta chain was determined in a study of regulatory T cells in long-lasting Graves disease. Notes on the study in general: Persistent Graves' cases showed lower TCR diversity than newly diagnosed cases.

HTBI primers from iRepertoire and Arm-PCR of CDR3 regions yielded the TCR beta libraries. MiXCR, applied by TCRdb to the multiplex PCR reads, yields one record per CDR3 protein. The profile shows about 560,000 distinct CDR3 sequences, about 16% of them singletons. On this clonotype: Its matching antigen is unknown.

Germline V CDR1 and CDR2: WSHSY, SAAADI. Trimming took 2 bases from V and 7 from J, leaving 12 bases between them. The CDR3 runs to 14 residues. Time point defined: newly diagnosed GD, antithyroid drugs for less than 3 months. PBMC-derived RNA was used for the TCR library. Doctors identified Graves' disease using the American Thyroid Association guidelines. As a group, patients came from one endocrinology department in Xi'an, China. The sample also formed part of further work on T cells in Graves' hyperthyroidism and ophthalmopathy.

The gene calls are TRBV10-2 and TRBJ1-5, with a weak D call TRBD1 (5 bases). This receptor was taken from a man aged 18 to 30 with Graves disease. The source was peripheral blood mononuclear cells (PBMCs), collected at new diagnosis, from a patient treated with antithyroid drugs. CDR3 sequence reads: CASSEDGTRQPQHF. CDR3 DNA sequence: TGCGCCAGCAGTGAGGATGGGACGAGGCAGCCCCAGCATTTT.